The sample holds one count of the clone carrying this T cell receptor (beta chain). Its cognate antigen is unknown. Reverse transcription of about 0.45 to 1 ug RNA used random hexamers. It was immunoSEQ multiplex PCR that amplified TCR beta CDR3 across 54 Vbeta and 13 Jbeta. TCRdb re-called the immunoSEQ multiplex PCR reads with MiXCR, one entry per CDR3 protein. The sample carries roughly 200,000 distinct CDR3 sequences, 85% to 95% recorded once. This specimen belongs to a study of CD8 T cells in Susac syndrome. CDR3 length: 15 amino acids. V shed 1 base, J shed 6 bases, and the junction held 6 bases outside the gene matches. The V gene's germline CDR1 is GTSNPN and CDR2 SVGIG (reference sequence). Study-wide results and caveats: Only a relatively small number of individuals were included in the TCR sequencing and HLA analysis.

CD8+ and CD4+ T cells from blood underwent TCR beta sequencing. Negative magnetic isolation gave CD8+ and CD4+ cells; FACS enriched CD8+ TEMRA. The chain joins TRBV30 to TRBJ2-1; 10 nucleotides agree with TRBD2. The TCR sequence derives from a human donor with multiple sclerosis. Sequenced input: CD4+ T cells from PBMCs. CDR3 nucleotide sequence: TGTGCCTGGAGTGCCGCTAGCGGGGGCTTCAATGAGCAGTTCTTC. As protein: CAWSAASGGFNEQFF.